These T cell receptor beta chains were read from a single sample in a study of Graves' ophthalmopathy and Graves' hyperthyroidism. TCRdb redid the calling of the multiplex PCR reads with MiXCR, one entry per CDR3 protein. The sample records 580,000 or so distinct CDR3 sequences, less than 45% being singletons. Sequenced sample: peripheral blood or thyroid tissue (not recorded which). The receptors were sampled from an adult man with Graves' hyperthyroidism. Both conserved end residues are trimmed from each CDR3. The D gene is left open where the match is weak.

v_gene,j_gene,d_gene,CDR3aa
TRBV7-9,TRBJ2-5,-,ASSLKETQY
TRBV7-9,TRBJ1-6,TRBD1,ASSFRDRDGSHSPLH
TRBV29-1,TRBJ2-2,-,SVERLAAGELF
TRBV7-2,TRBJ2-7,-,ASSPGTPRPKQY
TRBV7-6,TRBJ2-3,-,ASSFGSTDTQY
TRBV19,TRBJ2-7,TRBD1,ASSKEGQGAYEQY
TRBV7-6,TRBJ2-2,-,ASSFRVQKSGELF
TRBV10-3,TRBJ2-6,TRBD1,AISRTGGEGANVLT
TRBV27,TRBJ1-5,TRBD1,ASRIGTGHNQPQH
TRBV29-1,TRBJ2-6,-,SVLLASGANVLT
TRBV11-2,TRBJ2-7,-,ASSLGTLVNYEQY
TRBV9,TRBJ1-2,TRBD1,ASSVSSQGAVYGYT
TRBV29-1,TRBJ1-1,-,SVESGSMNTEAF
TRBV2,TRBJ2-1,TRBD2,ASSELGGGLGEQF
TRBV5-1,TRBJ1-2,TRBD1,ASSKGQRYGYT
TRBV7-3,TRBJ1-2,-,ASSLDGTNYGYT
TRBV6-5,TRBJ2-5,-,ASSPLTPYQETQY
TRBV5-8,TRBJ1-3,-,ASSSSLSGNTIY
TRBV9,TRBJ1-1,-,ASSVGPGYTEAF
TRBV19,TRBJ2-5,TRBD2,ASRTTSGRAEIGETQY
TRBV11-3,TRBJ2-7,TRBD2,ASSLGSIAGRPYEQY
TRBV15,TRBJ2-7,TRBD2,ATSSEPGTSGSYEQY
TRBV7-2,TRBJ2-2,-,ASSFGLWGREQF
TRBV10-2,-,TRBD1,ASSEGQGFNEQF
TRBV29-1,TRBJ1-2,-,SVEVGTNYGYT
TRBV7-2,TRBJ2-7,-,ASSFSALYEQC
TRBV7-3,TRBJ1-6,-,ASSYTTFYENSPLH
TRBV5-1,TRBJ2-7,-,ASSPTGTTYEQY
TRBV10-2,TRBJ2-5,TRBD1,ATGTAQETQY
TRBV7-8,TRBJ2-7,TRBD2,AWSVGLAGSYEQY
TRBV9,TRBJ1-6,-,ASSVGGFRSPLH
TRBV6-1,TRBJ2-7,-,ASSERRGQGEFYEQY
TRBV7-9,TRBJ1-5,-,ASSLIQPQH
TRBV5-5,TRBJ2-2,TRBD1,ASSLGQGMTGELF
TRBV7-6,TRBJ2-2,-,ASSHARGGGTGELF
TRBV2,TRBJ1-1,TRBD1,ASSAPGQKNTEAF
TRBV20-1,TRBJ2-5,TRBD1,SALGQSKETQY